What follows are 30 T cell receptor beta chains derived from one specimen sequenced in a study of identifying expanded T cells in peripheral blood. TCRdb's copy holds only in-frame clones and misses some; the assay was immunoSEQ multiplex PCR. The sample lists some 65,000 clones; about four fifths were seen once. Sequenced material: blood. Source of these receptors: a person between 18 and 75 years old in good health.

The rearrangement joins TRBV7-9 to TRBJ1-2; D is undetermined. The V end lost 3 bases, the J end lost 0 bases, and 8 bases lay between the germline ends. The CDR3 has 14 amino acids. Looked up from germline, CDR1 is SEHNR and CDR2 is FQNEAQ (reference sequence). The CDR3 region has the DNA TGTGCCAGCAGCTTTGAACTTTCTAACTATGGCTACACCTTC. It translates to CASSFELSNYGYTF.

The chain joins TRBV12-5 to TRBJ2-1, with 7 nucleotides matching TRBD1. Germline values: CDR1 LGHNT, CDR2 FRNRAP. The J segment lost 6 bases and the V segment lost 1 base, leaving 3 bases of the junction unmatched. The CDR3 contains 14 residues. The CDR3, as DNA: TGTGCTAGTGGTTTGGGGACAGGAATCAATGAGCAGTTCTTC. Protein product: CASGLGTGINEQFF. Based on the CDR3 plus reference TRBV12-5 and TRBJ2-1, the full variable domain is DARVTQTPRHKVTEMGQEVTMRCQPILGHNTVFWYRQTMMQGLELLAYFRNRAPLDDSGMPKDRFSAEMPDATLATLKIQPSEPRDSAVYFCASGLGTGINEQFFGPGTRLTVL.

The V gene is TRBV27, the J gene TRBJ1-5; D is uncertain. The CDR3 is 16 residues long. From germline, CDR1 is MNHEY and CDR2 SMNVEV (reference sequence). V was trimmed by 1 base and J by 2 bases, leaving 12 bases between them. The CDR3 protein is CASSLLGTSRNQPQHF. CDR3 DNA sequence: TGTGCCAGCAGTTTATTGGGTACATCCCGCAATCAGCCCCAGCATTTT.

The chain combines TRBV5-5 with TRBJ2-2; D gene unclear. V was shortened by 4 bases and J by 5 bases, with 12 bases between the two germline ends. The germline CDR1 and CDR2 sequences are SGHKS and YYEKEE (reference sequence). CDR3 length: 14 residues. The CDR3: CASSQAPRTGELFF. The CDR3 nucleotides read TGTGCCAGCAGCCAAGCCCCCAGGACCGGGGAGCTGTTTTTT.

V is TRBV7-2 and J is TRBJ2-1; 7 bases align to TRBD1. After removal of 5 bases from V and 7 bases from J, the junction contained 8 bases not matched to a gene. Germline CDR1 and CDR2: SGHTA and FQGNSA. CDR3 length: 14 amino acids. CDR3 loop: CASSLRQGSNEQFF. The CDR3 DNA reads TGTGCCAGCAGCCTACGACAGGGTTCTAATGAGCAGTTCTTC.

This rearrangement joins TRBV11-3 to TRBJ2-1; D uncertain. The CDR3 totals 12 residues. Between the trimmed V and J ends, which lost 4 bases and 7 bases, there was a span of 8 bases. Looked up from germline, CDR1 is SGHNT and CDR2 is YENEEA. Written as DNA, the CDR3 is TGTGCCAGCAGCTCGAGTTCTAATGAGCAGTTCTTC. Amino acid sequence: CASSSSSNEQFF.

The V and J genes are TRBV2 and TRBJ2-4; weak D call: TRBD1 (5 bases). This CDR3 contains 16 residues. With 7 bases removed from V and 1 base from J, the gap between germline ends came to 17 bases. Germline assignment: CDR1 SNHLY and CDR2 FYNNEI. In DNA form, the CDR3 reads TGTGCCAGCATGCCCGGCCAGGGTGTCGCCAAAAACATTCAGTACTTC. This translates into CASMPGQGVAKNIQYF. The complete variable domain, with remaining parts taken from reference TRBV2 and TRBJ2-4, reads EPEVTQTPSHQVTQMGQEVILRCVPISNHLYFYWYRQILGQKVEFLVSFYNNEISEKSEIFDDQFSVERPDGSNFTLKIRSTKLEDSAMYFCASMPGQGVAKNIQYFGAGTRLSVL.

This chain links TRBV19 with TRBJ2-5; a possible D gene is TRBD2 (5 bases). This CDR3 comprises 14 residues. Per the germline V gene, CDR1 is LNHDA and CDR2 is SQIVND (reference sequence). V lost 2 bases to trimming and J lost 4 bases, with 11 bases between them. The CDR3 region is CASSIRPGRETQYF. CDR3 bases: TGTGCCAGTAGTATAAGGCCGGGGAGAGAGACCCAGTACTTC. The full variable domain, with the rest looked up from reference TRBV19 and TRBJ2-5, is DGGITQSPKYLFRKEGQNVTLSCEQNLNHDAMYWYRQDPGQGLRLIYYSQIVNDFQKGDIAEGYSVSREKKESFPLTVTSAQKNPTAFYLCASSIRPGRETQYFGPGTRLLVL.

The chain employs TRBV11-2 and TRBJ2-1; D remains unclear. The CDR3 extends over 14 amino acids. V gave up 5 bases and J gave up 0 bases, with 8 bases separating them. Germline assignment: CDR1 SGHAT and CDR2 FQNNGV. CDR3 region: CASSRRSSYNEQFF. For the CDR3, the DNA is TGTGCCAGCAGCCGGCGCAGCTCCTACAATGAGCAGTTCTTC.

The chain carries TRBV6-5 and TRBJ2-7; TRBD1 agrees at 9 bases. With V trimmed by 6 bases and J by 4 bases, 10 bases remained unmatched. Germline CDR1 is MNHEY and CDR2 is SVGAGI. This CDR3 is 15 amino acids long. CDR3 in DNA: TGTGCCAGCAGCCCTACAGGGACAGGGATTTACGAGCAGTACGTC. Its protein is CASSPTGTGIYEQYV.

V is TRBV5-1 and J is TRBJ2-1; D is possibly TRBD1 (6 bases). The CDR3 contains 15 residues. V lost 8 bases, J lost 4 bases, and 19 bases lay in between. Germline CDR1 reads SGHRS; CDR2 reads YFSETQ. As DNA, the CDR3 is TGCGCCAGTCGTACAGGGATCACTAGTTACAATGAGCAGTTCTTC. Amino acid sequence: CASRTGITSYNEQFF.

A single count supports this clone. J is TRBJ2-7 and V is TRBV27, with a possible D match to TRBD2 (6 bases). The CDR3 is made up of 13 amino acids. Trimming shortened V by 4 bases and J by 7 bases, and 14 bases separated the two germline ends. Germline loops: CDR1 MNHEY, CDR2 SMNVEV (reference sequence). The CDR3 DNA is TGTGCCAGCAGTTGGGGAGCAGGGAGGGAGCAGTACTTC. Translating it yields CASSWGAGREQYF.

This clone showed up just a few times. V is TRBV7-2 and J is TRBJ2-3; 7 nucleotides line up with TRBD2. Trimming cost V 7 bases and J 0 bases; bases outside gene matches: 13. Germline CDR1 is SGHTA and CDR2 is FQGNSA. This CDR3 region has 17 residues. CDR3 in DNA: TGTGCCAGCACCCGTGGGGTAGGAGCGGGGAGCACAGATACGCAGTATTTT. It codes for CASTRGVGAGSTDTQYF.

The chain carries TRBV5-1 and TRBJ2-3; D remains ambiguous. Germline values: CDR1 SGHRS, CDR2 YFSETQ. The CDR3 length is 14 residues. V gave up 0 bases and J gave up 2 bases, with 7 bases separating them. CDR3 in DNA: TGCGCCAGCAGCTTGGAGCTCGACACAGATACGCAGTATTTT. It yields the protein CASSLELDTDTQYF.

This clone was picked up a small number of times. The J gene is TRBJ2-7, the V gene TRBV7-2; D not resolved. Germline V gene lookup returns CDR1 SGHTA and CDR2 FQGNSA. The V end lost 5 bases, the J end lost 3 bases, and 11 bases lay between the germline ends. This CDR3 is 13 amino acids long. CDR3 DNA sequence: TGTGCCAGCAGCCCCGCCCGCTTCTACGAGCAGTACTTC. It codes for CASSPARFYEQYF.

The gene calls are TRBV27 and TRBJ2-3; D not resolved. Trimming shortened V by 5 bases and J by 1 base, and 10 bases separated the two germline ends. The CDR3 totals 14 residues. In germline, CDR1 is MNHEY, CDR2 SMNVEV (reference sequence). CDR3 nucleotides: TGTGCCAGCAGTCTGGGATATCGCACAGATACGCAGTATTTT. Translated: CASSLGYRTDTQYF.

The CDR3 DNA follows: TGTGCCTGGACCCCCGGGGGGGGGAGGTACGAAAAACTGTTTTTT. Translating gives CAWTPGGGRYEKLFF. The chain couples TRBV30 to TRBJ1-4; D may be TRBD1 (5 bases). Trimming shortened V by 4 bases and J by 8 bases, and 20 bases separated the two germline ends. Looked up from germline, CDR1 is GTSNPN and CDR2 is SVGIG (reference sequence). The CDR3 consists of 15 residues.

The chain links TRBV7-9 to TRBJ2-3; D possibly corresponds to TRBD2 (6 bases). Germline V gene lookup returns CDR1 SEHNR and CDR2 FQNEAQ (reference sequence). The germline V and J ends were trimmed by 5 bases and 0 bases, with 12 bases remaining between them. CDR3 size: 15 residues. CDR3 nucleotides: TGTGCCAGCAGCCCACAGCGGGCTAGCACAGATACGCAGTATTTT. Residues: CASSPQRASTDTQYF.

The chain joins TRBV18 to TRBJ1-3; TRBD1 matches at 9 bases. The CDR3 runs to 17 residues. J was trimmed by 0 bases and V by 4 bases; bases with no gene match: 7. The germline gives CDR1 KGHSH, CDR2 LQKENI. CDR3 loop: CASSLPWDRASGNTIYF. As DNA, the CDR3 is TGTGCCAGCTCACTCCCCTGGGACAGGGCCTCTGGAAACACCATATATTTT. Full variable domain (remainder filled in from reference TRBV18 and TRBJ1-3): NAGVMQNPRHLVRRRGQEARLRCSPMKGHSHVYWYRQLPEEGLKFMVYLQKENIIDESGMPKERFSAEFPKEGPSILRIQQVVRGDSAAYFCASSLPWDRASGNTIYFGEGSWLTVV.

This clone was seen only once. This chain joins TRBV5-8 and TRBJ2-1; 7 nucleotides align to TRBD1. Germline V gene sequence: CDR1 SGHTS, CDR2 YDEGEE. The CDR3 covers 16 residues. Trimming at V came to 7 bases and at J to 3 bases, leaving 13 bases not matched to a gene. The CDR3 reads CASAPRTGGFYNEQFF. The CDR3 region has the DNA TGTGCCAGCGCCCCAAGGACAGGAGGCTTCTACAATGAGCAGTTCTTC.

This chain joins TRBV7-2 and TRBJ2-2, with 13 bases that match TRBD2. This CDR3 is 18 amino acids long. With 0 bases clipped from V and 6 bases from J, the junction kept 7 bases outside the gene matches. CDR1 is SGHTA, CDR2 FQGNSA, per germline. CDR3 in amino acids: CASSLAGGTSGISGELFF. CDR3 nucleotides: TGTGCCAGCAGCTTAGCTGGTGGGACTAGCGGGATCTCCGGGGAGCTGTTTTTT.

The rearrangement joins TRBV2 to TRBJ2-5, with D perhaps matching TRBD1 (6 bases). The CDR3 covers 15 residues. The germline gives CDR1 SNHLY, CDR2 FYNNEI. V was pared by 3 bases and J by 3 bases, with 14 bases between. CDR3 coding DNA: TGTGCCAGCAGTGATCGCCCCAGGGGAAAAGAGACCCAGTACTTC. It codes for CASSDRPRGKETQYF. Complete variable domain (other parts from reference TRBV2 and TRBJ2-5): EPEVTQTPSHQVTQMGQEVILRCVPISNHLYFYWYRQILGQKVEFLVSFYNNEISEKSEIFDDQFSVERPDGSNFTLKIRSTKLEDSAMYFCASSDRPRGKETQYFGPGTRLLVL.

The chain has TRBV11-3 and TRBJ2-5; the match to TRBD2 covers 8 bases. With 6 bases clipped from V and 1 base from J, the junction kept 7 bases outside the gene matches. The CDR3 consists of 15 residues. Germline V gene lookup returns CDR1 SGHNT and CDR2 YENEEA. The CDR3 spells CASSDTSGFQETQYF. In DNA form, the CDR3 reads TGTGCCAGCAGTGATACTAGCGGATTCCAAGAGACCCAGTACTTC.

The V gene is TRBV7-6, the J gene TRBJ2-2; 11 bases line up with TRBD2. This CDR3 has 18 amino acids. Germline V gives CDR1 SGHVS, CDR2 FNYEAQ. Unmatched junction bases numbered 5, after V lost 1 base and J lost 1 base. For the CDR3, the DNA is TGTGCCAGCAGCTTAGTCCTAGCGGGGGGAAGGAACACCGGGGAGCTGTTTTTT. It translates to CASSLVLAGGRNTGELFF.

The chain is built from TRBV7-9 and TRBJ2-1; D may be TRBD1 (6 bases). CDR3 length: 16 residues. CDR1 and CDR2 (germline): SEHNR, FQNEAQ (reference sequence). The V gene lost 5 bases and the J gene lost 0 bases, with 14 bases spanning the gap. The CDR3 loop reads CASSGVRGSSYNEQFF. For the CDR3, the DNA is TGTGCCAGCAGCGGTGTCAGGGGTAGCTCCTACAATGAGCAGTTCTTC.

This clone came up once. The chain joins TRBV5-1 to TRBJ1-6; D call uncertain. The CDR3 has 16 amino acids. V lost 7 bases, J lost 0 bases, and 14 bases lay in between. Germline V gene sequence: CDR1 SGHRS, CDR2 YFSETQ. CDR3 in amino acids: CASRGEGSSYNSPLHF. Written as DNA, the CDR3 is TGCGCCAGCCGTGGGGAAGGAAGCTCCTATAATTCACCCCTCCACTTT.

The rearrangement joins TRBV4-2 to TRBJ1-1; D remains unclear. Trimming removed 0 bases from V and 0 bases from J, with 8 bases in between. The germline V gene encodes CDR1 LGHNA and CDR2 YNFKEQ. This CDR3 has 15 amino acids. CDR3 residues: CASSQETEMNTEAFF. Here the CDR3 DNA reads TGTGCCAGCAGCCAAGAAACGGAGATGAACACTGAAGCTTTCTTT.

The CDR3 nucleotides are TGTGCCACCAGCGCCTCCGGGGGTCCCACCCAGTACTTC. This translates into CATSASGGPTQYF. The chain joins TRBV15 to TRBJ2-5; D is perhaps TRBD2 (6 bases). The CDR3 totals 13 residues. Germline V gene sequence: CDR1 LNHNV, CDR2 YYDKDF (reference sequence). Trimming cost V 5 bases and J 8 bases, with 15 bases left between them.

J is TRBJ1-1 and V is TRBV2; 11 nucleotides line up with TRBD1. The J segment lost 10 bases and the V segment lost 6 bases, leaving 16 bases of the junction unmatched. The CDR3 is 16 residues long. Germline CDR1 and CDR2: SNHLY and FYNNEI. CDR3 residues: CASSQTGTGGSKGAFF. The CDR3 nucleotides are TGTGCCAGCAGCCAAACCGGGACAGGGGGGAGCAAGGGAGCTTTCTTT.

The table lists this clone with a few counts. The chain links TRBV6-1 to TRBJ2-7; a weak D match, TRBD2 (6 bases). The germline V and J ends were trimmed by 5 bases and 4 bases, with 9 bases remaining between them. The germline gives CDR1 MNHNS, CDR2 SASEGT. This CDR3 comprises 12 residues. This CDR3 is CASSFRGYEQYF. In DNA form, the CDR3 reads TGTGCCAGCAGTTTTCGGGGGTACGAGCAGTACTTC.